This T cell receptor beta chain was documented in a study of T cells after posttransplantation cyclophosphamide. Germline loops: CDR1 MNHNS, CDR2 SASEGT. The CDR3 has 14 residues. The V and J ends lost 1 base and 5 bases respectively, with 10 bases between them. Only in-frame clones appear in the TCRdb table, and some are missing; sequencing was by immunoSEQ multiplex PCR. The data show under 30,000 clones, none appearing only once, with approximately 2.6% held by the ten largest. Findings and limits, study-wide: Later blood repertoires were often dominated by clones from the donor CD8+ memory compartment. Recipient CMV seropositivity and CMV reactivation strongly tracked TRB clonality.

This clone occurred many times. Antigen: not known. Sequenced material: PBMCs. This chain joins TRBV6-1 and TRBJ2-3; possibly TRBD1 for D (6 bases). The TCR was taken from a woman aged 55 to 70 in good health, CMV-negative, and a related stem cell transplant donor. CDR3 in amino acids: CASSEGGPGDTQYF. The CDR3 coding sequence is TGTGCCAGCAGTGAAGGGGGGCCTGGAGATACGCAGTATTTT.